This T cell receptor beta chain was obtained from a study of OX40 agonist ivuxolimab in advanced cancers. This CDR3 is built from 15 residues. Germline V gene data show CDR1 as SGHTA and CDR2 as FQGTGA. Trimming shortened V by 5 bases and J by 0 bases, and 12 bases separated the two germline ends. Libraries were prepared by immunoSEQ multiplex PCR; TCRdb keeps only in-frame clonotypes and omits some of them. The data show tens of thousands of clones, roughly 91% seen once. This sequence joins TRBV7-3 and TRBJ2-3; a possible D gene is TRBD2 (6 bases). This specimen consisted of CD4+ or CD8+ T cells sorted from blood, obtained in a trial of the OX40 agonist ivuxolimab. This sequence originates from an adult with an advanced solid tumor such as melanoma, head and neck, liver or kidney cancer. CDR3 sequence: CASSPQGLSTDTQYF. The DNA of the CDR3 is TGTGCCAGCAGCCCCCAGGGACTTAGCACAGATACGCAGTATTTT.